Listed below are T cell receptor beta chains from one sample, sequenced in a study of OX40 agonist ivuxolimab in advanced cancers. Libraries were prepared by immunoSEQ multiplex PCR; TCRdb keeps only in-frame clonotypes and omits some of them. The sample records around 60,000 clones, around 90% being singletons. The input for sequencing was CD4+ or CD8+ T cells sorted from blood, taken in a trial of the OX40 agonist ivuxolimab. These receptors were taken from an adult with an advanced solid tumor such as melanoma, head and neck, liver or kidney cancer. CDR3s include the opening cysteine and the closing phenylalanine or tryptophan. D genes are given only for firm matches. Size is omitted from some rows. Given values are once, few, many or a class for expanded clones.

clone size	D gene	V gene	J gene	CDR3 protein	CDR3 DNA
NA	NA	TRBV7-8	TRBJ1-3	CASSFEDSGNTIYF	TGTGCCAGCAGCTTTGAGGACTCTGGAAACACCATATATTTT
NA	TRBD1	TRBV28	TRBJ2-7	CASIMGGTGTIQGEQYF	TGTGCCAGCATAATGGGAGGGACAGGGACAATCCAGGGGGAGCAGTACTTC
few	NA	TRBV5-6	TRBJ1-2	CASSLDGGGYGYTF	TGTGCCAGCAGCTTGGATGGCGGTGGTTATGGCTACACCTTC
once	TRBD2	TRBV18	TRBJ2-1	CASSPQLTSGRGNEQFF	TGTGCCAGCTCACCCCAACTTACTAGCGGGAGAGGGAATGAGCAGTTCTTC
NA	TRBD2	TRBV13	TRBJ2-3	CASSKGLESTDTQYF	TGTGCCAGCAGCAAGGGACTAGAGAGCACAGATACGCAGTATTTT
NA	TRBD1	TRBV5-8	TRBJ2-1	CASSLEQGADEQFF	TGTGCCAGCAGCTTGGAACAGGGGGCAGATGAGCAGTTCTTC
few	TRBD2	TRBV7-9	TRBJ2-7	CASSLPRLAGGLEQYF	TGTGCCAGCAGCTTACCCCGACTAGCGGGAGGGCTCGAGCAGTACTTC
NA	TRBD2	TRBV5-1	TRBJ2-5	CASSPTSGRARPQYF	TGCGCCAGCAGCCCGACTAGCGGGAGGGCCCGGCCCCAGTACTTC
NA	NA	TRBV28	TRBJ2-7	CASSRNILGEQYF	TGTGCCAGCAGCCGAAACATACTGGGCGAGCAGTACTTC
few	TRBD1	TRBV7-3	TRBJ2-1	CASSLQGAFSTEQFF	TGTGCCAGCAGCCTACAGGGGGCGTTTTCGACTGAGCAGTTCTTC
NA	NA	TRBV7-6	TRBJ1-2	CASSLVASLYYGYTF	TGTGCCAGCAGCTTAGTCGCCAGCCTCTACTATGGCTACACCTTC
NA	TRBD1	TRBV11-2	TRBJ2-7	CASSVGTGAFKQYF	TGTGCCAGCAGCGTGGGGACAGGGGCCTTTAAGCAGTACTTC
NA	NA	TRBV9	TRBJ2-7	CASSVGSSGRQTEQYF	TGTGCCAGCAGCGTAGGTTCGTCGGGACGCCAAACCGAGCAGTACTTC
NA	NA	TRBV11-3	TRBJ2-7	CASSLVGSQSLYEQYF	TGTGCCAGCAGCTTAGTGGGTAGTCAGTCCCTGTACGAGCAGTACTTC
NA	NA	TRBV30	TRBJ2-5	CAWSPLETQYF	TGTGCCTGGAGCCCTCTAGAGACCCAGTACTTC
NA	TRBD1	TRBV7-8	TRBJ2-7	CASSYDRVDEQYF	TGTGCCAGCAGCTACGACAGGGTGGACGAGCAGTACTTC
NA	NA	TRBV5-1	TRBJ1-2	CASSLVGQARLVNYGYTF	TGCGCCAGCAGCTTGGTCGGACAAGCAAGGCTGGTTAACTATGGCTACACCTTC
NA	TRBD2	TRBV7-3	TRBJ2-1	CASSLSPLAGGNEQFF	TGTGCCAGCAGCTTATCGCCCCTAGCGGGAGGTAATGAGCAGTTCTTC
few	NA	TRBV7-7	TRBJ2-7	CASSLEPAHEQYF	TGTGCTAGCAGCTTAGAGCCGGCCCACGAGCAGTACTTC
NA	TRBD1	TRBV4-1	TRBJ1-1	CASSQDLQGAQNTEAFF	TGCGCCAGCAGCCAAGACCTACAGGGGGCGCAGAACACTGAAGCTTTCTTT
few	TRBD2	TRBV28	TRBJ2-7	CASSLWVSTSGRARAYEQYF	TGTGCCAGCAGTTTATGGGTTTCGACTAGCGGGAGGGCCAGGGCCTACGAGCAGTACTTC
NA	NA	TRBV28	TRBJ1-5	CASSLTGKGMNNQPQHF	TGTGCCAGCAGCTTAACCGGGAAAGGGATGAACAATCAGCCCCAGCATTTT
NA	TRBD1	TRBV2	TRBJ2-7	CASSLDRGAEQYF	TGTGCCAGCTCCCTAGACAGGGGGGCCGAGCAGTACTTC
NA	TRBD1	TRBV10-3	TRBJ2-2	CAIRPGQIGELFF	TGTGCCATCAGGCCGGGACAGATCGGGGAGCTGTTTTTT
NA	NA	TRBV5-4	TRBJ2-7	CASSEGSLSYEQYF	TGTGCCAGCAGCGAGGGGTCCCTCTCCTACGAGCAGTACTTC
medium-sized	NA	TRBV5-1	TRBJ2-5	CASSSAGGGPQYF	TGCGCCAGCAGCTCCGCCGGGGGAGGCCCCCAGTACTTC
NA	NA	TRBV21-1	TRBJ1-5	CASSKGLGAHYSNQPQHF	TGTGCCAGCAGCAAAGGGCTGGGGGCCCACTATAGCAATCAGCCCCAGCATTTT
NA	NA	TRBV5-1	TRBJ1-5	CASRETLEQPQHF	TGCGCCAGCAGGGAGACTTTGGAACAGCCCCAGCATTTT
NA	NA	TRBV29-1	TRBJ1-5	CSAGQPNQPQHF	TGCAGCGCAGGACAGCCGAATCAGCCCCAGCATTTT
few	NA	TRBV19	TRBJ1-1	CASSGQITGTEAFF	TGTGCCAGTAGTGGACAAATAACGGGCACTGAAGCTTTCTTT
NA	NA	TRBV4-1	TRBJ1-1	CASSQLYGTEAFF	TGCGCCAGCAGCCAACTCTATGGCACTGAAGCTTTCTTT
NA	NA	TRBV21-1	TRBJ2-3	CASSKAPLDLFGQGGLRTDTQYF	TGTGCCAGCAGCAAAGCGCCTTTAGATCTCTTTGGACAGGGAGGCCTAAGGACAGATACGCAGTATTTT
few	NA	TRBV28	TRBJ1-2	CASSQGTTDGYTF	TGTGCCAGCAGTCAAGGGACAACAGATGGCTACACCTTC
NA	NA	TRBV7-9	TRBJ1-1	CASSRQDTEAFF	TGTGCCAGCAGCCGACAGGACACTGAAGCTTTCTTT
NA	NA	TRBV16	TRBJ1-5	CASSQSFGSNQPQHF	TGTGCCAGCAGCCAATCATTCGGCAGCAATCAGCCCCAGCATTTT
NA	NA	TRBV5-1	TRBJ2-7	CASSSQGAAYEQYF	TGCGCCAGCAGTTCTCAGGGTGCAGCCTACGAGCAGTACTTC
NA	NA	TRBV19	TRBJ2-1	CASSSELTATFSYNEQFF	TGTGCCAGTAGTAGTGAGTTGACAGCTACCTTCTCCTACAATGAGCAGTTCTTC
NA	NA	TRBV29-1	TRBJ2-1	CSVGSYNEQFF	TGCAGCGTAGGCTCCTACAATGAGCAGTTCTTC
NA	TRBD2	TRBV7-8	TRBJ2-1	CASSWGLADNEQFF	TGTGCCAGCAGCTGGGGACTAGCGGACAATGAGCAGTTCTTC
NA	NA	TRBV18	TRBJ2-7	CASSPMSDSSYEQYF	TGTGCCAGCTCACCAATGTCGGACAGCTCCTACGAGCAGTACTTC
NA	NA	TRBV9	TRBJ2-2	CASSPRRATGELFF	TGTGCCAGCAGCCCCCGCAGGGCCACCGGGGAGCTGTTTTTT